This T cell receptor (beta chain) was retrieved from a study of cytomegalovirus exposure and HLA in healthy donors. Study as a whole: A subsequent analysis stated that the 120 or so validation repertoires were run on the same platform as the roughly 620 first-cohort repertoires.

Study outcomes and limitations: Among TCR sequences, most were rare, though some public TCRs appeared in many donors. Confirmation in vitro established that a few CMV-associated chains were specific for CMV antigens.

Data came from immunoSEQ multiplex PCR; TCRdb stores just in-frame clones and leaves some out. The data contain roughly 300,000 clones, 70% to 90% of them singletons. This clone was seen once. Its antigen is currently unknown. V trimming: 7 bases; J trimming: 7 bases; junction bases outside the gene matches: 16. This CDR3 region has 17 residues. CDR1 and CDR2 (germline): MNHEY, SMNVEV (reference sequence). Separate from the roughly 710-subject first cohort, the 120-subject validation cohort was the one that the donors belonged to. The chain uses TRBV27 and TRBJ2-1; 10 bases fit TRBD2. The sample taken for sequencing was PBMCs. This clonotype originated in a woman between 18 and 29 years old in good health and CMV-seronegative. The CDR3 nucleotides read TGTGCCAGCACCCCTCGGGCTAGCGGGAGAAGTGGGAATGAGCAGTTCTTC. Its translation is CASTPRASGRSGNEQFF.